This TCR beta chain was profiled in a study of blood T cell repertoires in COVID-19 (dated by TCRdb to 2018 to 2021). Study-level background: Samples from collaborators originated in the United States, Italy and Spain and spanned both the acute and convalescent phases of COVID-19. The prospective study material was composed of cDNA or gDNA derived from T cells, B-cell-depleted T cells, or PBMCs. The sample metadata nearly always contained a de-identified subject ID, COVID-19 status, age in years and sex. Samples came from the ongoing ImmuneRACE study (first 160 participants) plus 1,254 subjects from 6 global collaborators. Where HLA class I and class II types were available, the types were taken from metadata supplied by the sample provider, not from assay-based typing. The repertoires were released in a freely available public database meant as a resource for research on the immune response to SARS-CoV-2. The dataset comprised deeply sampled blood TCRbeta repertoires from subjects exposed to, actively infected with, or recovered from COVID-19. General study outcomes and caveats: The amount of clinical and demographic metadata varied by source and participant and was provided uncurated.

On this clone itself: Its binding antigen is unknown. Within one base of it there is no much larger clone, and no base qualities were kept.

In the prospective study, participants were roughly 18 to 89 years old, resided in about 25 geographic areas of the United States, and were enrolled through a virtual design. Cohort assignment in the prospective study relied on participant-reported clinical history from a screening survey and a study questionnaire. Exposed participants had been in contact with someone with a PCR-confirmed or clinician-diagnosed COVID-19 case within 2 weeks of study entry. Mobile phlebotomists in the prospective study collected whole blood, serum and a nasopharyngeal or oropharyngeal swab from every participant. Participants in the prospective study had the option to provide additional blood draws and questionnaires over a roughly two-month period. Before DNA extraction, prospective study blood samples were shipped either frozen or at room temperature. The immunoSEQ Assay, a bias-controlled multiplex PCR, was used to amplify TCRbeta CDR3 regions from genomic DNA. In the original analysis: Nucleated cell counts per sample were estimated from amplification of reference gene primers within the assay. To quantify the absolute abundance of each unique TCRbeta CDR3 rearrangement, sequence reads were collapsed and filtered. For each sample, productive Simpson clonality was calculated by taking the square root of Simpson's diversity index across productive rearrangements. Imported from immuneACCESS, the table was reduced by TCRdb to in-frame sequences with V and J called. These copies leave out some clones; in studies compared against another copy, an unresolved V gene accounts for under half, and the cause of the remainder is not known. That table furnishes V, J and clone size, whereas the DNA furnished D and trimming. The sample data list 150,000 to 200,000 clones, and roughly 84% of these were observed just once. Of the sample, roughly 4.9% is held by the ten largest clones.

Taken from cysteine to phenylalanine, the CDR3 has 15 residues. The entry retains the CDR3 DNA only, 45 bases that are in frame from base 1. The junction shows trimming of 4 bases on V and 7 bases on J, and the gene matches do not reach 7 bases of it. CDR1 and CDR2 are read off the germline V gene as MGHRA and YSYEKL. Sample: PBMCs or T cells enriched from blood (not recorded which). In this chain, TRBV4-1 is recombined with TRBJ1-5; 10 bases in between match TRBD1. This receptor was taken from a man aged 65 to 79 who had been exposed to COVID-19. The sequenced DNA is TGCGCCAGCAGCCCGGGACAGGGGAACGGGCAGCCCCAGCATTTT. Its translation reads: CASSPGQGNGQPQHF.